These 20 T cell receptor beta chains were sequenced from one sample in a study of identical twins. TCRdb independently ran MiXCR on the 5' RACE reads; one entry per CDR3 protein. The table shows approximately 890,000 distinct CDR3 sequences, with more than 9% occurring only once. These data are also associated with another study on yellow fever vaccine responses in identical twins.

Specimen: PBMCs. These receptors came from a woman in her late teens or twenties in good health.

The table lists this clonotype with a few counts. The chain carries TRBV28 and TRBJ1-1; D might be TRBD1 (5 bases). The CDR3 extends over 15 amino acids. The ends were cut back, 7 bases at V and 1 base at J, with 16 bases in the middle. CDR1 MDHEN and CDR2 SYDVKM come from the germline V gene. CDR3 coding DNA: TGTGCCAGCATCGTCCACGGTACAGGGAACACTGAAGCTTTCTTT. Encoded protein: CASIVHGTGNTEAFF.

This sequence joins TRBV2 and TRBJ2-1, with unresolved D. Germline CDR1 reads SNHLY; CDR2 reads FYNNEI. The V end was cut by 8 bases, the J end by 10 bases, with 15 bases between. There are 12 residues in the CDR3. CDR3: CASSLAASEQFF. The CDR3 region has the DNA TGTGCCAGCTCCTTAGCCGCCTCGGAGCAGTTCTTC. The entire variable domain, with the rest obtained from reference TRBV2 and TRBJ2-1, is as follows: EPEVTQTPSHQVTQMGQEVILRCVPISNHLYFYWYRQILGQKVEFLVSFYNNEISEKSEIFDDQFSVERPDGSNFTLKIRSTKLEDSAMYFCASSLAASEQFFGPGTRLTVL.

V gene TRBV19 combines with J gene TRBJ2-1, with D possibly TRBD2 on 7 matching bases. V shed 5 bases and J shed 4 bases, with 21 bases lying between them. This CDR3 is built from 17 residues. Looked up from germline, CDR1 is LNHDA and CDR2 is SQIVND (reference sequence). CDR3 sequence: CASSSNYREGGYNEQFF. CDR3 nucleotide sequence: TGTGCCAGTAGTTCGAACTACAGGGAGGGGGGTTACAATGAGCAGTTCTTC.

Only a few counts were recorded for this clonotype. The rearrangement uses TRBV12-3 or TRBV12-4 and TRBJ1-1; 7 bases map to TRBD1. J lost 0 bases, V lost 3 bases, and 7 bases had no gene match. The CDR3 sequence is 16 residues long. The CDR3 nucleotides read TGTGCCAGCAGTTTGTTTTGGGACAGCATGAACACTGAAGCTTTCTTT. Its translation is CASSLFWDSMNTEAFF.

This clonotype occurred once. The missing conserved phenylalanine or tryptophan at the end of this CDR3 makes a read error likely. The chain employs TRBV24-1 and TRBJ2-3; tentative D call: TRBD2 (5 bases). Trimming took off 2 bases at V and 1 base at J, with 9 bases between the two ends. This CDR3 has 15 amino acids. Germline values: CDR1 KGHDR, CDR2 SFDVKD. This CDR3 is CATSDYAGGTDTQYS. CDR3 sequence (DNA): TGTGCCACCAGTGATTACGCCGGGGGCACAGATACGCAGTATTCT.

This chain links TRBV19 with TRBJ2-3; D remains unclear. CDR1 LNHDA and CDR2 SQIVND come from the germline V gene (reference sequence). This CDR3 has 10 residues. The CDR3 sequence: CGGKSDTQYF. In DNA, the CDR3 is TGTGGCGGAAAATCAGATACGCAGTATTTT.

This clonotype was found a few times. The rearrangement links TRBV28 to TRBJ2-4; D may match TRBD1 or TRBD2 (5 bases each). V was pared by 5 bases and J by 7 bases, with 12 bases between. Germline V gene sequence: CDR1 MDHEN, CDR2 SYDVKM. The CDR3 consists of 13 residues. CDR3 DNA sequence: TGTGCCAGCAGTACGGGGACCTTGAACATTCAGTACTTC. It yields the protein CASSTGTLNIQYF.

The gene calls are TRBV20-1 and TRBJ1-6, with D possibly matching TRBD1 (5 bases). Germline CDR1 reads DFQATT; CDR2 reads SNEGSKA (reference sequence). V shed 3 bases and J shed 5 bases, with 11 bases lying between them. CDR3 length: 14 residues. The CDR3 reads CSASQAGNNSPLHF. CDR3 nucleotide sequence: TGCAGTGCTAGCCAGGCAGGGAATAATTCACCCCTCCACTTT.

This chain connects TRBV29-1 to TRBJ2-6; D not certain. The CDR3 sequence is 13 residues long. From germline, CDR1 is SQVTM and CDR2 ANQGSEA. CDR3 DNA sequence: TGCACCGCTCTCAGCGCGGGGGCCAACGTCCTGACTTTC. Its translation is CTALSAGANVLTF.

This clonotype was found a few times. The CDR3 coding sequence is TGTGCCAGCAGGGGACAGGGAAGAGAGCAGTACGTC. It is translated as CASRGQGREQYV. The rearrangement links TRBV6-1 to TRBJ2-7, with TRBD1 matching over 9 bases. The V and J ends lost 6 bases and 7 bases, in that order; junction bases with no gene match: 4. The CDR3 runs to 12 residues. Germline CDR1 is MNHNS and CDR2 is SASEGT.

This clonotype occurred a few times. This chain links TRBV11-2 with TRBJ2-5, with D possibly TRBD2 on 6 matching bases. The CDR3 extends over 14 amino acids. Trimming took 6 bases from V and 5 from J, leaving 16 bases between them. Germline CDR1 reads SGHAT; CDR2 reads FQNNGV. The CDR3 DNA sequence: TGTGCCAGCAGTCTTATCCGGGGGAAGGAGACCCAGTACTTC. This codes for CASSLIRGKETQYF. Filled out from reference TRBV11-2 and TRBJ2-5, the complete variable domain reads EAGVAQSPRYKIIEKRQSVAFWCNPISGHATLYWYQQILGQGPKLLIQFQNNGVVDDSQLPKDRFSAERLKGVDSTLKIQPAKLEDSAVYLCASSLIRGKETQYFGPGTRLLVL.

This clonotype was seen many times. V usage is TRBV4-1 and J usage is TRBJ1-4; TRBD1 aligns across 7 bases. V trimming: 5 bases; J trimming: 1 base; junction bases outside the gene matches: 10. The CDR3 has 17 residues. The germline CDR1 and CDR2 sequences are MGHRA and YSYEKL. The CDR3 protein is CASSSGGHVVTNEKLFF. The DNA for the CDR3 is TGCGCCAGCAGCTCAGGGGGTCACGTGGTAACTAATGAAAAACTGTTTTTT.

This clonotype appeared many times. The rearrangement uses TRBV29-1 and TRBJ2-5, with 7 bases lining up with TRBD1. This CDR3 comprises 12 residues. Germline loops: CDR1 SQVTM, CDR2 ANQGSEA. The V segment lost 8 bases and the J segment 4 bases; nucleotides outside the gene matches: 7. CDR3 sequence: CSIRQGLETQYF. The CDR3 bases are TGCAGCATCCGACAGGGATTAGAGACCCAGTACTTC.

There are a few counts of this clonotype. The chain carries TRBV11-2 and TRBJ2-5; 8 nucleotides agree with TRBD2. The germline V gene encodes CDR1 SGHAT and CDR2 FQNNGV. CDR3 length: 16 residues. V gave up 2 bases and J gave up 2 bases; unmatched junction bases: 7. CDR3 bases: TGTGCCAGCAGCTTATCCGGGACTAGGAGGCAAGAGACCCAGTACTTC. Amino acids: CASSLSGTRRQETQYF.

A few counts support this clonotype. The rearrangement uses TRBV7-2 and TRBJ1-5; TRBD1 might be the D (6 bases). V was cut by 0 bases and J by 7 bases, with 13 bases left in between. From germline, CDR1 is SGHTA and CDR2 FQGNSA. The CDR3 consists of 15 residues. The CDR3, as DNA: TGTGCCAGCAGCTTAGCGGGCGGAGGGGGGCAGCCCCAGCATTTT. It is translated as CASSLAGGGGQPQHF.

This clonotype has more than one count but fewer than ten. This chain joins TRBV11-2 and TRBJ1-1; D is possibly TRBD1 (6 bases). This CDR3 is 15 amino acids long. The germline V and J ends were trimmed by 7 bases and 4 bases, with 19 bases remaining between them. From germline, CDR1 is SGHAT and CDR2 FQNNGV. Written as DNA, the CDR3 is TGTGCCAGCAACCTGGGGATCCAGGGGAGCACTGAAGCTTTCTTT. Translation gives CASNLGIQGSTEAFF.

There are a few counts of this clonotype. In DNA, the CDR3 is TGTGCCAGCAGTGAGTGGGACACTACCACAGATACGCAGTATTTT. Amino acid sequence: CASSEWDTTTDTQYF. J is TRBJ2-3 and V is TRBV6-1; tentatively, D is TRBD1 (6 bases). This CDR3 is 15 amino acids long. V was cut by 3 bases and J by 2 bases, with 12 bases left in between. Germline V gene lookup returns CDR1 MNHNS and CDR2 SASEGT.

This clonotype showed up many times. The CDR3 sequence is CATNMRTGPYNEQFF. CDR3 sequence (DNA): TGTGCCACCAACATGAGAACGGGGCCTTACAATGAGCAGTTCTTC. The chain recombines TRBV15 with TRBJ2-1; D is tentatively TRBD1 or TRBD2 (5 bases each). Trimming took 7 bases from V and 4 from J, leaving 17 bases between them. The V gene's germline CDR1 is LNHNV and CDR2 YYDKDF (reference sequence). The CDR3 runs 15 residues.

This clonotype has just a few counts. The gene calls are TRBV10-3 and TRBJ1-5, with a possible D match to TRBD1 (6 bases). The CDR3 has 14 amino acids. The V gene's germline CDR1 is ENHRY and CDR2 SYGVKD. Trimming stripped 5 bases from V and 3 bases from J, with 11 bases between. The CDR3 loop reads CAISFGGSNQPQHF. The DNA for the CDR3 is TGTGCCATCAGTTTCGGGGGCTCCAATCAGCCCCAGCATTTT.

This clonotype occurred a few times. The V gene is TRBV5-1, the J gene TRBJ2-1, with 8 bases aligning to TRBD2. The CDR3 runs 15 residues. Unmatched junction bases numbered 5, after V lost 0 bases and J lost 6 bases. Germline CDR1 SGHRS, CDR2 YFSETQ. The CDR3, as DNA: TGCGCCAGCAGCTTGGGGACTAGCTTACCCAATGAGCAGTTCTTC. Translation: CASSLGTSLPNEQFF. The whole variable domain, filled in from reference TRBV5-1 and TRBJ2-1, reads KAGVTQTPRYLIKTRGQQVTLSCSPISGHRSVSWYQQTPGQGLQFLFEYFSETQRNKGNFPGRFSGRQFSNSRSEMNVSTLELGDSALYLCASSLGTSLPNEQFFGPGTRLTVL.